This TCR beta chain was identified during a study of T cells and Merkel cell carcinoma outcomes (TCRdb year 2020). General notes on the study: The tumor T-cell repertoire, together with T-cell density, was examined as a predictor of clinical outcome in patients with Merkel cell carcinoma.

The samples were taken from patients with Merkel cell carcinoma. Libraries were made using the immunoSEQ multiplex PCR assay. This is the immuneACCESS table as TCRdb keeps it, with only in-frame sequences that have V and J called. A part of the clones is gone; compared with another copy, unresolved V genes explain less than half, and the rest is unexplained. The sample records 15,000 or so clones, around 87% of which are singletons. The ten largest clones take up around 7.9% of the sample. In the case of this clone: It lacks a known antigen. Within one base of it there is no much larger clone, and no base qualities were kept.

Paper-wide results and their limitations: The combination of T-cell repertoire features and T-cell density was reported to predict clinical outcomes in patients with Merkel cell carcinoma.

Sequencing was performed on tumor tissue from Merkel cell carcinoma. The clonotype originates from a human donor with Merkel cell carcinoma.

The encoded CDR3 is CASSPTGLAGVEQYF. The DNA sequence is given as TGTGCCAGCAGCCCAACCGGACTAGCGGGAGTCGAGCAGTACTTC. Rearrangement joined TRBV6-5 to TRBJ2-7; TRBD2 agrees with 13 junctional bases. Ends trimmed: V by 6 bases, J by 6 bases; bases unmatched to a gene: 8. The CDR1 and CDR2 encoded by the germline V gene are MNHEY and SVGAGI. From cysteine to phenylalanine, the CDR3 is 15 amino acids long. This entry keeps only the CDR3 DNA: 45 bases, framed from base 1.